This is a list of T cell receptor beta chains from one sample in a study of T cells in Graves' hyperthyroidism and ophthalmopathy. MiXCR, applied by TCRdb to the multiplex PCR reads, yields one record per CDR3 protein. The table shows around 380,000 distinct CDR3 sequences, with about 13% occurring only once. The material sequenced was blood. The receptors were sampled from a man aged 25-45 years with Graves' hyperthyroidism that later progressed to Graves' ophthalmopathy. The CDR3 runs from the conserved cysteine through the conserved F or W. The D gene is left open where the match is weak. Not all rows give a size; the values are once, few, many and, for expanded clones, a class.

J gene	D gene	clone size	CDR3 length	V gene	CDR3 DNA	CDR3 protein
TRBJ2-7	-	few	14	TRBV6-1	TGTGCCAGCATTTATCTACGGTCGTCTGGGGAGCAGTACTTC	CASIYLRSSGEQYF
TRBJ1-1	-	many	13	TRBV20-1	TGCAGTGCCCCGGGCCTTATGAACACTGAAGCTTTCTTT	CSAPGLMNTEAFF
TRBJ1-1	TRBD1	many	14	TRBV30	TGTGCCTGGTCTAATGGACAGGCGAACACTGAAGCTTTCTTT	CAWSNGQANTEAFF
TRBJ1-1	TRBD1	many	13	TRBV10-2	TGTGCCAGCAGCGACAGGGGTTTAACTGAAGCTTTCTTT	CASSDRGLTEAFF
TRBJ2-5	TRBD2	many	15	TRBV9	TGTGCCAGCAGCGTAGCGGGGGGGTTTATAGAGACCCAGTACTTC	CASSVAGGFIETQYF
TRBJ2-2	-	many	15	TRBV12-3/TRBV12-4	TGTGCCAGCAGTAAAGCAGGGGGGGCCTCCGGGGAGCTGTTTTTT	CASSKAGGASGELFF
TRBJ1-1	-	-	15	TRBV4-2	TGTGCCAGCAGCCAAGAAACAGGGATGAACACTGAAGCTTTCTTT	CASSQETGMNTEAFF
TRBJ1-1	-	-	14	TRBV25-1	TGTGCCAGCAGTGAATCAGGGTTGAACACTGAAGCTTTCTTT	CASSESGLNTEAFF
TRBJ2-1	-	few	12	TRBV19	TGTGCCAGTAGTAGAGCCAAGTGGGAGCAGTTCTTC	CASSRAKWEQFF
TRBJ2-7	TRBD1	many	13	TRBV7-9	TGTGCCAGCAGATGGGGGACAGACTACGAGCAGTACTTC	CASRWGTDYEQYF
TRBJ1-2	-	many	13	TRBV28	TGTGCCAGCAGTTTGGTCGGATTATATGGCTACACCTTC	CASSLVGLYGYTF
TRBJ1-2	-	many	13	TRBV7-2	TGTGCCAGCAGCTTAGATGCAGGTTATGGCTACACCTTC	CASSLDAGYGYTF
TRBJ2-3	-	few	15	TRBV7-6	TGTGCCAGCAGCTTATCTCGGGGGCGGGCAGATACGCAGTATTTT	CASSLSRGRADTQYF
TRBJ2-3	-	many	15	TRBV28	TGTGCCAGCGGCCCGGGGGATAGCGGAGCAGATACGCAGTATTTT	CASGPGDSGADTQYF
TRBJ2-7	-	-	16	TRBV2	TGTGCCAGCAGTGAAGGCGATCCCCTACCAGGCTACGAGCAGTACTTC	CASSEGDPLPGYEQYF
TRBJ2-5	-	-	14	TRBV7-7	TGTGCTAGCAGCTTAGACCACTTCCAAGAGACCCAGTACTTC	CASSLDHFQETQYF
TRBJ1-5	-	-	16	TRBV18	TGTGCCAGCTCACCGGCCTCCGCGGGAAGCAATCAGCCCCAGCATTTT	CASSPASAGSNQPQHF
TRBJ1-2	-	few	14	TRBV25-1	TGTGCCAGCAGTGACGCCCAGGTTTTATATGGCTACACCTTC	CASSDAQVLYGYTF
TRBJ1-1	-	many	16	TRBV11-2	TGTGCCAGCAGCTTAGGAGGAGGTGATATGAACACTGAAGCTTTCTTT	CASSLGGGDMNTEAFF
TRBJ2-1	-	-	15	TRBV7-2	TGTGCCAGCAGCCCCGGGTCAGGGTTGAAAAATGAGCAGTTCTTC	CASSPGSGLKNEQFF
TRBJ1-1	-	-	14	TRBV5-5	TGTGCCAGCAGCCAGATCATCGGAAGGACTGAAGCTTTCTTT	CASSQIIGRTEAFF
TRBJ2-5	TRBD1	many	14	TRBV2	TGTGCCAGCAGTGGACAGGGGGCTGGGGAGACCCAGTACTTC	CASSGQGAGETQYF
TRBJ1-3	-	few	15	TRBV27	TGTGCCAGCAGTTTATCGGGGCACTCTGGAAACACCATATATTTT	CASSLSGHSGNTIYF
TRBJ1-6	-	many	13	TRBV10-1	TGCGCCAGCAGTGAGGGGTTGCGTTCACCCCTCCACTTT	CASSEGLRSPLHF
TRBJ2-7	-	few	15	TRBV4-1	TGCGCCAGCAGCCAGGGGACACAGAGCTCCTACGAGCAGTACTTC	CASSQGTQSSYEQYF
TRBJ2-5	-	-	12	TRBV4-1	TGCGCCAGCAGCCAAGAATCGGGGCCCCAGTACTTC	CASSQESGPQYF
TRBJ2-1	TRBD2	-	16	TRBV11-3	TGTGCCAGCAGCTTAGACTCTAGCGGGGGGGCCAATGAGCAGTTCTTC	CASSLDSSGGANEQFF
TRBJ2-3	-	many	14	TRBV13	TGTGCCAGCAGCTTAGCCGCCCGCACAGATACGCAGTATTTT	CASSLAARTDTQYF
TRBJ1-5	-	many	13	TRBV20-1	TGCAGTGCTAGAATGGTCAAATATCAGCCCCAGCATTTT	CSARMVKYQPQHF
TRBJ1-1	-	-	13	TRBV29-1	TGCAGCGTAGGACCACAGAGAAACACTGAAGCTTTCTTT	CSVGPQRNTEAFF
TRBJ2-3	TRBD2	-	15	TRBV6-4	TGTGCCAGCAGATCATTAGCGGGGGGGCCAGATACGCAGTATTTT	CASRSLAGGPDTQYF
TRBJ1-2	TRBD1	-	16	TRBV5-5	TGTGCCAGCAGCTCACTAATACGAAACAGGGGGAACGGCTACACCTTC	CASSSLIRNRGNGYTF
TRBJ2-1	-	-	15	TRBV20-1	TGCAGTGCTACCAAGCCAGGGAGCTCCTACAATGAGCAGTTCTTC	CSATKPGSSYNEQFF
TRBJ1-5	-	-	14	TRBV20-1	TGCAGTGCTAAGAGTAATGTAGGTAATCAGCCCCAGCATTTT	CSAKSNVGNQPQHF
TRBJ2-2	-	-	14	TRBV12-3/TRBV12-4	TGTGCCAGCAGTTTTAGGCAGGGAGCCGGGGAGCTGTTTTTT	CASSFRQGAGELFF
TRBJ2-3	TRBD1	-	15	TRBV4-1	TGCGCCAGCAGCCAAGGGACAGGGATTCCAGATACGCAGTATTTT	CASSQGTGIPDTQYF
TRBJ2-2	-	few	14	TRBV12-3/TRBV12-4	TGTGCCAGCAGTTTGTACACAATCACCGGGGAGCTGTTTTTT	CASSLYTITGELFF
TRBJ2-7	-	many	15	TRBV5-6	TGTGCCAGCAGCTTGGCGGACACGGAGCTCTACGAGCAGTACTTC	CASSLADTELYEQYF
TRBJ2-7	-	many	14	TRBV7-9	TGTGCCAGCAGCGGAAAGGCAGCCACTCGCGAGCAGTACTTC	CASSGKAATREQYF
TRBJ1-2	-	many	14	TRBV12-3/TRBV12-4	TGTGCCAGCAGTTTATCCCCTCCGAACTATGGCTACACCTTC	CASSLSPPNYGYTF